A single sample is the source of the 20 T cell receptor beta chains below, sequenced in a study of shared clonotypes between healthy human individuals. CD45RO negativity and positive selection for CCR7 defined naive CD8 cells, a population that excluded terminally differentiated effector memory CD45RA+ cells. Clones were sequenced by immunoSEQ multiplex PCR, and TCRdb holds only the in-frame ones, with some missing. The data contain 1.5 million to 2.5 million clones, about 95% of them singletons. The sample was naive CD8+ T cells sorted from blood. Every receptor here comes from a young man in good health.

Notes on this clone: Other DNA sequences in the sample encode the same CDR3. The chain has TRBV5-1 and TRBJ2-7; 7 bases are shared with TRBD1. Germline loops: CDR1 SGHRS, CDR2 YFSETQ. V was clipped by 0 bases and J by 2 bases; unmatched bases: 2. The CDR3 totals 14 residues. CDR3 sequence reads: CASSLVGTAYEQYF. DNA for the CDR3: TGCGCCAGCAGCTTGGTAGGGACAGCCTACGAGCAGTACTTC.

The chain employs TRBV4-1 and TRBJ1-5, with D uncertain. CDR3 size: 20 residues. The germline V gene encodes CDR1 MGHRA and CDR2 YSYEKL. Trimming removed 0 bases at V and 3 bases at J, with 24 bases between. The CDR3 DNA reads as TGCGCCAGCAGCCAAGATCCCGATTTCACAGAGACTGCTATCAATCAGCCCCAGCATTTT. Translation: CASSQDPDFTETAINQPQHF.

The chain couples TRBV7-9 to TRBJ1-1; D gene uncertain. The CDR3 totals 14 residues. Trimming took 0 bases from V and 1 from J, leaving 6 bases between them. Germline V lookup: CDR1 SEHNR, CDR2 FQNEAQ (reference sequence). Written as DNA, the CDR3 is TGTGCCAGCAGCTTAGCTGGCCCGAACACTGAAGCTTTCTTT. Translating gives CASSLAGPNTEAFF. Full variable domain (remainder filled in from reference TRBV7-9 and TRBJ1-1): DTGVSQNPRHKITKRGQNVTFRCDPISEHNRLYWYRQTLGQGPEFLTYFQNEAQLEKSRLLSDRFSAERPKGSFSTLEIQRTEQGDSAMYLCASSLAGPNTEAFFGQGTRLTVV.

Here the CDR3 reads CASSQDRGTSAYNEQFF. CDR3 nucleotides: TGCGCCAGCAGCCAAGATCGCGGGACTAGCGCTTACAATGAGCAGTTCTTC. The chain carries TRBV4-3 and TRBJ2-1; TRBD2 agrees at 10 bases. The germline V gene has CDR1 LGHNA and CDR2 YSLEER. With 0 bases clipped from V and 4 bases from J, the junction kept 6 bases outside the gene matches. The CDR3 runs 17 residues.

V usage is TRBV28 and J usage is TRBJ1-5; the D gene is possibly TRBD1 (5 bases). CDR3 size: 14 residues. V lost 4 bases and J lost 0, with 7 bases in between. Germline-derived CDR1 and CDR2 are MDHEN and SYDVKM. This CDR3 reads CASSWGGSNQPQHF. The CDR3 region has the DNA TGTGCCAGCAGTTGGGGGGGTAGCAATCAGCCCCAGCATTTT. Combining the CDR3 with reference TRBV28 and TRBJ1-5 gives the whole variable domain DVKVTQSSRYLVKRTGEKVFLECVQDMDHENMFWYRQDPGLGLRLIYFSYDVKMKEKGDIPEGYSVSREKKERFSLILESASTNQTSMYLCASSWGGSNQPQHFGDGTRLSIL.

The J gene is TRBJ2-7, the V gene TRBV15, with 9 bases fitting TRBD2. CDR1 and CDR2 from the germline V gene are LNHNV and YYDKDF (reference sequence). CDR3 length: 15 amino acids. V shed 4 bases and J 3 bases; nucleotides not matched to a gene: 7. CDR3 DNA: TGTGCCACCAGCACCCCCGCTAGCGGGAACTACGAGCAGTACTTC. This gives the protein CATSTPASGNYEQYF.

Here the CDR3 DNA reads TGTGCCAGCAGCTTACGGGCTGGGACCCCCGGGAACACCGGGGAGCTGTTTTTT. Amino acids: CASSLRAGTPGNTGELFF. J is TRBJ2-2 and V is TRBV7-9; the D gene could be TRBD1 or TRBD2 (5 bases each). CDR1 is SEHNR and CDR2 is FQNEAQ in the germline V gene (reference sequence). Trimming left V 2 bases short and J 1 base short, with 17 bases between. The CDR3 contains 18 residues.

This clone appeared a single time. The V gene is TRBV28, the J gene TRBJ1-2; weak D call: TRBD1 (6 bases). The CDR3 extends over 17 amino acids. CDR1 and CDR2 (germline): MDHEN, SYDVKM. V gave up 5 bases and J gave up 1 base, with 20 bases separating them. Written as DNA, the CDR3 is TGTGCCAGCAGTCCCAGGAGAGGGGGAGATTTTAACTATGGCTACACCTTC. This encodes CASSPRRGGDFNYGYTF.

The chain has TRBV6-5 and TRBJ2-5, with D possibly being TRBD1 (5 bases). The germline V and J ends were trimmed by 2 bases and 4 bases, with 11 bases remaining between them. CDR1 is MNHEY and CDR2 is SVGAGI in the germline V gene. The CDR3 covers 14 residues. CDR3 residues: CASSYVQGAETQYF. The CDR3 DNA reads TGTGCCAGCAGTTACGTGCAGGGTGCAGAGACCCAGTACTTC.

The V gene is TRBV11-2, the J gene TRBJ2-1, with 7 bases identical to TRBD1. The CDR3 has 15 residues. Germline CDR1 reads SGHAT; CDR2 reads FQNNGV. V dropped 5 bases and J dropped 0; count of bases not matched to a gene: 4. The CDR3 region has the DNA TGTGCCAGCAGCGCCGGGACAGACTCCTACAATGAGCAGTTCTTC. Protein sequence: CASSAGTDSYNEQFF.

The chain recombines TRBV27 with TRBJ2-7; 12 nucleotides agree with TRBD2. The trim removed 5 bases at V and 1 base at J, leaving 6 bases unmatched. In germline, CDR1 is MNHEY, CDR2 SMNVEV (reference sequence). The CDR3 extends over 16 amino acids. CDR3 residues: CASSPSGGVVSYEQYF. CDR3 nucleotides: TGTGCCAGCAGTCCTAGCGGGGGGGTAGTATCCTACGAGCAGTACTTC.

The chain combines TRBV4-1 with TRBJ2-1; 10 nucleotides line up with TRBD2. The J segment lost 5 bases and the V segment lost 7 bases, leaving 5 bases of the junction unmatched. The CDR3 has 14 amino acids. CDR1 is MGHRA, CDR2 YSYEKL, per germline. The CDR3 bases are TGCGCCAGCACTTGGACTAGCGGAAACAATGAGCAGTTCTTC. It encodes CASTWTSGNNEQFF.

As DNA, the CDR3 is TGCGCCAGCAGCTTGGATGCACCCGCCTACGAGCAGTACTTC. This translates into CASSLDAPAYEQYF. The chain employs TRBV5-1 and TRBJ2-7; no clear D gene. Germline loops: CDR1 SGHRS, CDR2 YFSETQ. V lost 0 bases to trimming and J lost 2 bases, with 9 bases between them. The CDR3 is made up of 14 amino acids.

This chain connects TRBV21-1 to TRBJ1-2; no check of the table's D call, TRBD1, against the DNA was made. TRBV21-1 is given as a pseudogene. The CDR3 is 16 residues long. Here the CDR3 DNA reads TGTGCCAGCAGCAGTGGTGTTCTCCAGGGTAACTATGGCTACACCTTC. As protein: CASSSGVLQGNYGYTF.

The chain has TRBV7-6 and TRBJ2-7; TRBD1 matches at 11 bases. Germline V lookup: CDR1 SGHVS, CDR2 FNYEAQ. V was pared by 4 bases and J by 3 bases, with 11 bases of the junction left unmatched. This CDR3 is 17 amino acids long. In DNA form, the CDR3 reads TGTGCCAGCAGCTGGGGACAGGGGGTAGAAAAAGGCTACGAGCAGTACTTC. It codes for CASSWGQGVEKGYEQYF.

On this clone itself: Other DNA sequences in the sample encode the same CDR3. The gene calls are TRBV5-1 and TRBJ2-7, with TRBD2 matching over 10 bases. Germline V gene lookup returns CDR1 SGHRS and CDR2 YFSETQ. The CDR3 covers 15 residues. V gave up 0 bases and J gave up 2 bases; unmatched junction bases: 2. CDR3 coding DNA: TGCGCCAGCAGCTTGGAACTAGCGGGAACCTACGAGCAGTACTTC. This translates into CASSLELAGTYEQYF.

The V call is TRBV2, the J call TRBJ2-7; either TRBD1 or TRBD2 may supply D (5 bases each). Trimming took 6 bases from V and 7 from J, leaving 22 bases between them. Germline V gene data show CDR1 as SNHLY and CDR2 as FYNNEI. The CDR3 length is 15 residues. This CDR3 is CASRDGGWGEDEQYF. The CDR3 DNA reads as TGTGCCAGCAGGGATGGGGGTTGGGGTGAGGATGAGCAGTACTTC.

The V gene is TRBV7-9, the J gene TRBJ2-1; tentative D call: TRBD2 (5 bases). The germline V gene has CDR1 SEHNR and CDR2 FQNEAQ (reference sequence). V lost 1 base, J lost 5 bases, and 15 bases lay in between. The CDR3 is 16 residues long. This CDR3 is CASSLVVGLADNEQFF. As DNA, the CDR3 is TGTGCCAGCAGCTTAGTGGTAGGGCTAGCCGACAATGAGCAGTTCTTC.

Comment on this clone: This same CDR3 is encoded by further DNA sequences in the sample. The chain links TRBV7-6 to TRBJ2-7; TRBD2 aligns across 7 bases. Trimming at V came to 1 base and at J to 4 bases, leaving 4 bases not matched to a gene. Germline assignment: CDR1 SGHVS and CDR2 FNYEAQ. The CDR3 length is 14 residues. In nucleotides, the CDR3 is TGTGCCAGCAGCTTAGAGGGAGGGGCTTACGAGCAGTACTTC. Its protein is CASSLEGGAYEQYF.

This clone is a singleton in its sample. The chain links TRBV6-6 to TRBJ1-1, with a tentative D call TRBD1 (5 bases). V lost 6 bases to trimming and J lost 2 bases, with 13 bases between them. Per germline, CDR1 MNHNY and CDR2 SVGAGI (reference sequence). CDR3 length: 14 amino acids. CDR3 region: CASRDKDYNTEAFF. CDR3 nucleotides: TGTGCCAGCAGGGACAAAGACTATAACACTGAAGCTTTCTTT.